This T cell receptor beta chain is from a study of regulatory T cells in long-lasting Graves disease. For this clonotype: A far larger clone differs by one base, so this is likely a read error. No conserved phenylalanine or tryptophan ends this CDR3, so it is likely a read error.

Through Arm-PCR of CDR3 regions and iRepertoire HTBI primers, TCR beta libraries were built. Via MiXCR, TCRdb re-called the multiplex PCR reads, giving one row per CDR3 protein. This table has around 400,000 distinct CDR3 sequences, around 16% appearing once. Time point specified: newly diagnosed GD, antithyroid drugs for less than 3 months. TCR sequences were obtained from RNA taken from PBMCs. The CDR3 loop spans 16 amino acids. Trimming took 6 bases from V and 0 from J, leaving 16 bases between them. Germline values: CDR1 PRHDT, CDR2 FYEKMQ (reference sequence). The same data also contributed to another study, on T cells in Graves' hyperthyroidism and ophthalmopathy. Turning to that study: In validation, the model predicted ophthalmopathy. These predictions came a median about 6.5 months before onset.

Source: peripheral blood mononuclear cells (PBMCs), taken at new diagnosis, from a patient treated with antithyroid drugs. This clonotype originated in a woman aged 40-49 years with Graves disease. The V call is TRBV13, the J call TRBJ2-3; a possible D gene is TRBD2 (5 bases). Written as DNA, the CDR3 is TGTGCCAGCAGTGGTCTGGACTGGGGAAGCACAGATACGCAGTATGTT. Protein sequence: CASSGLDWGSTDTQYV.